This is a list of T cell receptor beta chains from one sample in a study of T cell repertoires in cytomegalovirus infection. TCRdb passed the reads through MiXCR, listing each CDR3 protein once. This sample has about 530,000 distinct CDR3 sequences, with 26% found just once. Sequenced: PBMCs. The receptors were sampled from a human donor in good health (CMV status not recorded). Some clones in this sample may be carry-over from other donors' samples. CDR3s include the opening cysteine and the closing phenylalanine or tryptophan. The order of the fields is V gene, D gene, J gene, clone size, CDR3 protein, CDR3 DNA. D genes are given only for firm matches. Only some rows state a clone size, as once, few, many or a class for expanded clones.

TRBV5-1	TRBD2	TRBJ2-1	.	CASSGTSTYNEQFF	TGCGCCAGCTCCGGGACTAGCACCTACAATGAGCAGTTCTTC
TRBV7-9	TRBD1	TRBJ1-1	few	CASSPLTGFDTEAFF	TGTGCCAGCAGCCCATTGACAGGGTTCGACACTGAAGCTTTCTTT
TRBV2	TRBD1	TRBJ1-5	once	CASSPLGGTAFNQPQHF	TGTGCCAGCAGCCCCCTCGGCGGGACAGCTTTTAATCAGCCCCAGCATTTT
TRBV11-2	.	TRBJ2-3	few	CASSFLSSGLTDTQYF	TGTGCCAGCAGCTTCCTGTCCAGCGGGTTGACAGATACGCAGTATTTT
TRBV6-2/TRBV6-3	TRBD1	TRBJ1-2	few	CASSYSSTDRQGTNGYTF	TGTGCCAGCAGTTACTCGTCTACGGACCGACAGGGGACGAATGGCTACACCTTC
TRBV4-1	TRBD2	TRBJ2-1	few	CASSQVSAGLGYNEQFF	TGCGCCAGCAGCCAAGTGAGTGCGGGACTAGGTTACAATGAGCAGTTCTTC
TRBV6-1	TRBD1	TRBJ2-7	few	CASRQTGTGNEQYF	TGTGCCAGCAGGCAAACCGGGACAGGGAACGAGCAGTACTTC
TRBV7-9	.	TRBJ1-1	many	CASSLSGQGEAFF	TGTGCCAGCAGCTTAAGTGGCCAGGGTGAAGCTTTCTTT
TRBV27	TRBD2	TRBJ2-1	few	CASRIWTSGRAWQFF	TGTGCCAGCAGAATATGGACTAGCGGGAGGGCGTGGCAGTTCTTC
TRBV10-1	TRBD1	TRBJ2-1	.	CASSRGQGWGNEQFF	TGCGCCAGCAGTCGTGGACAGGGGTGGGGCAATGAGCAGTTCTTC
TRBV20-1	.	TRBJ2-4	.	CSARDERVGAAKNIQYF	TGCAGTGCTAGAGATGAGCGGGTTGGGGCGGCCAAAAACATTCAGTACTTC
TRBV11-2	.	TRBJ2-5	few	CASSPEQENQETQYF	TGTGCCAGCAGCCCGGAACAGGAGAACCAAGAGACCCAGTACTTC
TRBV7-6	.	TRBJ1-5	.	CASSLRTLNSNQPQHF	TGTGCCAGCAGCTTACGGACACTCAATAGCAATCAGCCCCAGCATTTT
TRBV23-1	.	TRBJ2-5	few	CARDAGSGQETQYF	TGCGCTAGAGATGCGGGGTCGGGGCAAGAGACCCAGTACTTC
TRBV29-1	TRBD2	TRBJ2-3	.	CSVSGRVQDTQYF	TGCAGCGTTAGCGGGAGGGTTCAAGATACGCAGTATTTT
TRBV11-3	.	TRBJ1-4	.	CASSSGGAKLFF	TGTGCCAGCAGCTCCGGAGGAGCAAAACTGTTTTTT
TRBV7-6	.	TRBJ2-7	.	CASIQLGLDHEQYF	TGTGCCAGCATCCAACTGGGCCTTGACCACGAGCAGTACTTC
TRBV7-2	.	TRBJ1-2	.	CASSDTKSRYGYTF	TGTGCCAGCAGCGACACGAAGAGTCGCTATGGCTACACCTTC
TRBV4-1	TRBD1	TRBJ1-2	few	CASSQGQGDGYTF	TGTGCCAGCAGCCAAGGACAGGGGGATGGCTACACCTTC
TRBV19	.	TRBJ1-1	.	CASSIIGGGAEAFF	TGTGCCAGTAGTATCATCGGCGGGGGCGCTGAAGCTTTCTTT